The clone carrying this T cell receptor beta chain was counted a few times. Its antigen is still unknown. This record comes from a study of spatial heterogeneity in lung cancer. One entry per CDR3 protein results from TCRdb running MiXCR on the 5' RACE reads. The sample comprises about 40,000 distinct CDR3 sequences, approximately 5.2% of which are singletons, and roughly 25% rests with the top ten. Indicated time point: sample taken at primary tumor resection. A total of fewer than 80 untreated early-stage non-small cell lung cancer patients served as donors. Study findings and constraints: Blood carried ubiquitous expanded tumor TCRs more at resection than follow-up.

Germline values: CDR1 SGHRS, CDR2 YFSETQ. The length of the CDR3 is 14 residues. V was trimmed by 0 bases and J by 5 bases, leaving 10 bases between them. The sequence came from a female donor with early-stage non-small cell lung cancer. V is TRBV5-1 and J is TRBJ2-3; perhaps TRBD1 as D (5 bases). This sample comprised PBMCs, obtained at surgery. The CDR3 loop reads CASSLGTGLDTQYF. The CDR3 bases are TGCGCCAGCAGCTTGGGTACAGGTTTAGATACGCAGTATTTT.